Listed below are T cell receptor beta chains from one sample, sequenced in a study of blood T cell repertoires in COVID-19. Here immunoSEQ multiplex PCR was the method, and the copy in TCRdb shows in-frame clones only, minus some. This repertoire shows some 190,000 clones, roughly four fifths found once; its top ten account for under 10%. The source material was peripheral blood. The source is a woman aged 80 or over with COVID-19, enrolled during active disease. Each CDR3 is given with its conserved first and last residue.

TRBJ2-2 | TRBV7-2 | CASSLPLAGGSNTGELFF
TRBJ2-5 | TRBV5-1 | CASSSTGTSEETQYF
TRBJ2-1 | TRBV5-1 | CASSPPGQGNGEQFF
TRBJ1-2 | TRBV5-8 | CATVRDSGIHGYTF
TRBJ2-1 | TRBV7-2 | CASSLARGTVNEQFF
TRBJ2-1 | TRBV3-1/TRBV3-2 | CASSATAGSYNEQFF
TRBJ1-1 | TRBV7-9 | CASSTQGGTEAFF
TRBJ2-7 | TRBV5-1 | CASTPSQRGWYEQYF
TRBJ2-1 | TRBV19 | CASTPGQGNEQFF
TRBJ2-2 | TRBV28 | CASLWDRPNTGELFF